This is a list of T cell receptor beta chains from one sample in a study of beta chain features in type 1 diabetes. Measured with immunoSEQ multiplex PCR; TCRdb has only the in-frame clones, and not every one. The repertoire consists of tens of thousands of clones, with approximately 61% occurring once and the leading ten covering 1.5% to 2%. Sequenced sample: Tregs from blood. The receptors derive from a man aged 25-40 years with type 1 diabetes. Some clones in this sample may be carry-over from other donors' samples. The CDR3 runs from the conserved cysteine through the conserved F or W. D genes are given only for firm matches. Clone size appears in some rows only: once, few, many, or a class for an expanded clone.

size	V	J	D	length	DNA	CDR3
NA	TRBV7-2	TRBJ2-7	TRBD2	14	TGTGCCAGCAGCTTCGTCGGGGGGGCCTACGAGCAGTACTTC	CASSFVGGAYEQYF
NA	TRBV28	TRBJ2-5	TRBD2	16	TGTGCCAGCAGTTTCCAGCGGGGGGCGGTTCTAGAGACCCAGTACTTC	CASSFQRGAVLETQYF
NA	TRBV6-5	TRBJ1-2	TRBD1	15	TGTGCCAGCAGTTTCCGGGACAGGGGGCTCTCTGGCTACACCTTC	CASSFRDRGLSGYTF
NA	TRBV7-2	TRBJ2-2	NA	15	TGTGCCAGCAGCTTAGTCCGGGAAGCTGGCGGGGAGCTGTTTTTT	CASSLVREAGGELFF
NA	TRBV5-1	TRBJ2-7	TRBD2	15	TGCGCCAGCAGCTTGGGGCTAGCGGGACCCTACGAGCAGTACTTC	CASSLGLAGPYEQYF
NA	TRBV5-1	TRBJ2-1	NA	14	TGCGCCAGCGCGGTGGGGGGGCCCTACAATGAGCAGTTCTTC	CASAVGGPYNEQFF
few	TRBV7-2	TRBJ2-1	NA	13	TGTGCCAGCGGAGTAAATCTAGGGAGGGAGCAGTTCTTC	CASGVNLGREQFF
NA	TRBV5-1	TRBJ2-2	TRBD2	17	TGCGCCAGCAGCTTGGCTAGCGGGGGAACGAACACCGGGGAGCTGTTTTTT	CASSLASGGTNTGELFF
NA	TRBV10-3	TRBJ1-2	NA	14	TGTGCCATCAGTGCCGCGACAGGTCGGCATGGCTACACCTTC	CAISAATGRHGYTF
NA	TRBV29-1	TRBJ2-5	TRBD1	12	TGCAGCGTATACAGGGGGAGCGAGACCCAGTACTTC	CSVYRGSETQYF
once	TRBV10-3	TRBJ2-3	TRBD2	16	TGTGCCATCAGTGGAACTAAGCGGGGCGACGCAGATACGCAGTATTTT	CAISGTKRGDADTQYF
few	TRBV11-2	TRBJ2-6	NA	16	TGTGCCAGCAGCTCACTGGGCGGGTCCGGGGCCAACGTCCTGACTTTC	CASSSLGGSGANVLTF
NA	TRBV7-6	TRBJ1-1	TRBD1	17	TGTGCCAGCAGATCTATACCGGGACAGGGCACGAACACTGAAGCTTTCTTT	CASRSIPGQGTNTEAFF
NA	TRBV6-1	TRBJ1-1	NA	15	TGTGCCAGCAGTATAACACCAGGGGCCGAAGAGGGGGCTTTCTTT	CASSITPGAEEGAFF
NA	TRBV2	TRBJ1-5	NA	13	TGTGCCAGCGGAAGGGTGGGAGATCAGCCCCAGCATTTT	CASGRVGDQPQHF
NA	TRBV10-2	TRBJ2-7	TRBD2	14	TGCGCCAGCAGGGTTATGCTAGCGGGGCGGGAGCAGTACTTC	CASRVMLAGREQYF
NA	TRBV9	TRBJ2-5	TRBD1	16	TGTGCCAGCAGCGCTACAGGGGGCGCAGGCCAAGAGACCCAGTACTTC	CASSATGGAGQETQYF
NA	TRBV7-3	TRBJ2-1	TRBD1	12	TGTGCCAGCAGCTCGACAGGGTACGAGCAGTTCTTC	CASSSTGYEQFF
NA	TRBV5-1	TRBJ2-1	NA	17	TGCGCCAGCAGCTTGCTCTCGGGGGGCAACACCTACAATGAGCAGTTCTTC	CASSLLSGGNTYNEQFF
NA	TRBV9	TRBJ2-5	NA	15	TGTGCCAGCAGCGTAGGAAACAGGGGGGGAGAGACCCAGTACTTC	CASSVGNRGGETQYF
NA	TRBV7-8	TRBJ1-2	TRBD1	12	TGTGCCAGCAGCCCGCAGGGGGATGGCTACACCTTC	CASSPQGDGYTF
NA	TRBV5-5	TRBJ1-1	NA	14	TGTGCCAGCAGCTTCCAGGCGTCCGTGTCAGAAGCTTTCTTT	CASSFQASVSEAFF